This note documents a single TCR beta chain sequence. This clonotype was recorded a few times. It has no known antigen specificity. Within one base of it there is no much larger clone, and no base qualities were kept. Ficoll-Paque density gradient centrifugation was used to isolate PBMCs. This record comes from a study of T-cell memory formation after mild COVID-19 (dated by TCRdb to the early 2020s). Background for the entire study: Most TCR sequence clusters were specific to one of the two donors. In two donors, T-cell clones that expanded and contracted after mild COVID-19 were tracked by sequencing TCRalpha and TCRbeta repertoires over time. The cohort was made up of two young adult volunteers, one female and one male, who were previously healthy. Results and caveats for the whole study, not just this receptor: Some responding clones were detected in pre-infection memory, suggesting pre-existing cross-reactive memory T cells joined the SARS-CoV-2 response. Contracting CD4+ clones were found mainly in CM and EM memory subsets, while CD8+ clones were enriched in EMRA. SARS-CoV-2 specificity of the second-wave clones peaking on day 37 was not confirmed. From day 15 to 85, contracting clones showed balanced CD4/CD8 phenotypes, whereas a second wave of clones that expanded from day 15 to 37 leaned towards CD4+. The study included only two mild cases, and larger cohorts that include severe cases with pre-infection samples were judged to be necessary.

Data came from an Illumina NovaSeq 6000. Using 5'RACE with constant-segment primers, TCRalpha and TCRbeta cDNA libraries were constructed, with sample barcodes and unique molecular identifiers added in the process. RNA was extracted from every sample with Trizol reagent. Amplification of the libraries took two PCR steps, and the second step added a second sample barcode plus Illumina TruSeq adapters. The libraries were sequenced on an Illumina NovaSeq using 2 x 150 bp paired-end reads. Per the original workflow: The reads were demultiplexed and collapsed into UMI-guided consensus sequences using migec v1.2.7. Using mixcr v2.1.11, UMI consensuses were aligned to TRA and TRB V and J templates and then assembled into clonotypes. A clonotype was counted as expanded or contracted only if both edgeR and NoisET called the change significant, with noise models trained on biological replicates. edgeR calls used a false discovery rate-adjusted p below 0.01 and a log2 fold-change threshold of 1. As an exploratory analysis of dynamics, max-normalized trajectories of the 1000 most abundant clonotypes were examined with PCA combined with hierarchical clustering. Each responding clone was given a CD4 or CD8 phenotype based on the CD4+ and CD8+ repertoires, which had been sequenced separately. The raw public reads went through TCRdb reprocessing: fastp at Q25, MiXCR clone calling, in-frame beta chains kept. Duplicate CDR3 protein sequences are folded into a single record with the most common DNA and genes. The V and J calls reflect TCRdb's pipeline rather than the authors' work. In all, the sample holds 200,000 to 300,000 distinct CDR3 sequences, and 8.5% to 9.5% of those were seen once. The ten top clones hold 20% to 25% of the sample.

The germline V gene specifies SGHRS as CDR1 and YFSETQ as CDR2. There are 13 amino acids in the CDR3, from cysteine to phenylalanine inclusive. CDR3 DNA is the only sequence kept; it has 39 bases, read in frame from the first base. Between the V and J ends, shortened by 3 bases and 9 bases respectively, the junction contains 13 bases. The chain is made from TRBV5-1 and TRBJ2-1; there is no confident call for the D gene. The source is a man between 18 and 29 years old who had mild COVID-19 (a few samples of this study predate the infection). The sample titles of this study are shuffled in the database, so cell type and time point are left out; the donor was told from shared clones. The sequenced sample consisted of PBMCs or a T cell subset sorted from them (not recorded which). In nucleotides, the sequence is TGCGCCAGCAGCTGGAGAGGTTTTTCTGAGCAGTTCTTC. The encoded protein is CASSWRGFSEQFF.